These T cell receptor beta chains were read from a single sample in a study of shared clonotypes between healthy human individuals. Some clones are missing from TCRdb's copy, which holds only in-frame ones; the method was immunoSEQ multiplex PCR. Here the sample spans about 230,000 clones, about 65% being singletons. Sample: memory CD4+ T cells sorted from blood. These receptor sequences come from a man aged 25-45 years in good health. Each CDR3 is given with its conserved first and last residue. Each record gives: clone size, V gene, D gene, J gene, CDR3 protein, CDR3 DNA. D genes are given only for firm matches. The size entry is marked missing in some rows and otherwise reads once, few, many or a size class.

>.|TRBV19|.|TRBJ2-2
CASNAANRPGELFF
TGTGCCAGTAACGCCGCCAATCGACCCGGGGAGCTGTTTTTT
>few|TRBV28|.|TRBJ1-5
CASSSGTGIQPQHF
TGTGCCAGCAGCTCCGGGACGGGGATTCAGCCCCAGCATTTT
>.|TRBV5-4|.|TRBJ2-3
CASSLPGRGTDTQYF
TGTGCCAGCAGCTTGCCAGGGAGAGGGACAGATACGCAGTATTTT
>.|TRBV11-3|.|TRBJ2-2
CASSLEAWGRNANTGELFF
TGTGCCAGCAGCTTAGAAGCGTGGGGGCGGAACGCGAACACCGGGGAGCTGTTTTTT
>.|TRBV7-3|.|TRBJ1-2
CASSLTSPSPMRSGGYTF
TGTGCCAGCAGCTTAACATCACCGAGCCCAATGAGGAGTGGTGGCTACACCTTC
>.|TRBV5-1|TRBD1|TRBJ1-4
CASSLSRTGGEKLFF
TGCGCCAGCAGCTTATCTAGGACAGGGGGAGAAAAACTGTTTTTT
>.|TRBV5-1|TRBD2|TRBJ2-5
CASSTGLAEETQYF
TGCGCCAGCAGCACGGGACTAGCAGAAGAGACCCAGTACTTC
>.|TRBV5-1|.|TRBJ2-7
CASSLPSSSYEQYF
TGCGCCAGCAGCTTGCCGTCCAGCTCCTACGAGCAGTACTTC
>.|TRBV27|TRBD1|TRBJ2-2
CASRKRGQGANTGELFF
TGTGCCAGCAGAAAACGGGGACAGGGGGCGAACACCGGGGAGCTGTTTTTT
>.|TRBV21-1|.|TRBJ2-7
CASSKARTRDEQYF
TGTGCCAGCAGCAAAGCCCGGACAAGAGACGAGCAGTACTTC
>.|TRBV5-1|.|TRBJ2-1
CASSKTASGAADDNEQFF
TGCGCCAGCAGCAAGACTGCCTCGGGCGCCGCGGACGACAATGAGCAGTTCTTC
>many|TRBV10-2|.|TRBJ1-1
CASGDTIQTEAFF
TGCGCCAGTGGGGACACGATTCAGACTGAAGCTTTCTTT
>.|TRBV14|.|TRBJ2-3
CASKERDFTDTQYF
TGTGCCAGCAAGGAGAGGGATTTCACAGATACGCAGTATTTT
>.|TRBV25-1|TRBD2|TRBJ2-5
CASSPRTSKETQYF
TGTGCCAGCAGTCCACGGACTAGCAAAGAGACCCAGTACTTC
>.|TRBV28|.|TRBJ1-5
CASSFSSGLGSLNQPQHF
TGTGCCAGCAGTTTTTCCTCTGGATTGGGCAGTCTCAATCAGCCCCAGCATTTT
>.|TRBV5-1|TRBD1|TRBJ1-4
CASSRPTGGLDEKLFF
TGCGCCAGCAGCCGTCCGACAGGGGGTTTGGATGAAAAACTGTTTTTT
>.|TRBV28|TRBD2|TRBJ2-1
CASSRGLAGTYNEQFF
TGTGCCAGCAGTCGAGGACTAGCGGGAACCTACAATGAGCAGTTCTTC
>.|TRBV6-1|.|TRBJ2-1
CASTALYNEQFF
TGTGCCAGCACGGCCCTGTACAATGAGCAGTTCTTC
>.|TRBV2|TRBD1|TRBJ2-5
CASGTGTGRETQYF
TGTGCCAGCGGTACCGGGACAGGGCGCGAGACCCAGTACTTC
>few|TRBV25-1|.|TRBJ2-1
CASSDPGGLRGNEQFF
TGTGCCAGCAGTGACCCTGGGGGACTCCGAGGGAATGAGCAGTTCTTC
>.|TRBV5-5|TRBD2|TRBJ2-1
CASSLGASGYNEQFF
TGTGCCAGCAGCTTGGGGGCTAGCGGATACAATGAGCAGTTCTTC
>.|TRBV10-1|TRBD1|TRBJ1-2
CASPRDRGPNGYTF
TGCGCCAGTCCCCGGGACAGGGGGCCGAATGGCTACACCTTC
>.|TRBV19|TRBD2|TRBJ2-5
CASSIVPPGASGRRETQYF
TGTGCCAGTAGTATAGTCCCCCCGGGGGCTAGCGGGCGGCGGGAGACCCAGTACTTC
>.|TRBV11-3|.|TRBJ2-3
CASSLDLTASTDTQYF
TGTGCCAGCAGCTTAGACCTGACAGCTAGCACAGATACGCAGTATTTT
>.|TRBV6-5|TRBD1|TRBJ1-1
CASSYSIRTGATEAFF
TGTGCCAGCAGTTACTCGATCCGGACAGGGGCCACTGAAGCTTTCTTT
>.|TRBV11-3|.|TRBJ2-1
CASSGGISYNEQFF
TGTGCCAGCTCCGGCGGGATCTCCTACAATGAGCAGTTCTTC
>.|TRBV7-2|.|TRBJ2-4
CASRRPGTAKNIQYF
TGTGCCAGCAGGCGACCCGGGACAGCCAAAAACATTCAGTACTTC
>.|TRBV4-3|.|TRBJ1-4
CASSQGLRGGNEKLFF
TGCGCCAGCAGCCAAGGACTCAGGGGAGGTAATGAAAAACTGTTTTTT
>few|TRBV25-1|TRBD2|TRBJ2-1
CASNRGGLDNEQFF
TGTGCCAGCAATCGGGGGGGCTTGGACAATGAGCAGTTCTTC
>.|TRBV18|TRBD1|TRBJ2-7
CASSRTGFGREQYF
TGTGCCAGCTCACGGACAGGCTTCGGTCGCGAGCAGTACTTC
>.|TRBV5-6|.|TRBJ2-5
CASSLLQPSAETQYF
TGTGCCAGCAGCTTGCTGCAACCTTCGGCAGAGACCCAGTACTTC
>.|TRBV7-3|TRBD1|TRBJ2-5
CASSRQGKTQETQYF
TGTGCCAGCAGCCGACAGGGAAAGACACAAGAGACCCAGTACTTC
>.|TRBV18|.|TRBJ2-7
CASSPPPETYEQYF
TGTGCCAGCTCACCACCGCCAGAAACCTACGAGCAGTACTTC
>.|TRBV5-4|.|TRBJ1-1
CASSIGAQGFTEAFF
TGTGCCAGCAGCATCGGTGCACAGGGCTTCACTGAAGCTTTCTTT
>once|TRBV10-1|TRBD2|TRBJ2-3
CASSPGLAGSNTQYF
TGCGCCAGCAGCCCGGGACTAGCGGGATCCAATACGCAGTATTTT
>.|TRBV18|.|TRBJ1-1
CASSLQSNTEAFF
TGTGCCAGCTCATTACAGAGTAACACTGAAGCTTTCTTT
>.|TRBV27|TRBD1|TRBJ2-2
CASSPDWTGGFRVTGELFF
TGTGCCAGCAGTCCGGACTGGACAGGGGGCTTCCGTGTCACCGGGGAGCTGTTTTTT
>few|TRBV7-2|.|TRBJ2-5
CASSFGQGGGTQYF
TGTGCCAGCAGCTTCGGACAGGGAGGGGGGACCCAGTACTTC
>once|TRBV4-1|.|TRBJ2-7
CASSQEPNLVAYEQYF
TGCGCCAGCAGCCAAGAACCGAATCTAGTAGCATACGAGCAGTACTTC
>.|TRBV27|.|TRBJ2-3
CASRAPWALGTDTQYF
TGTGCCAGCAGAGCCCCGTGGGCGTTGGGCACAGATACGCAGTATTTT
>.|TRBV7-8|.|TRBJ2-7
CASSLAPQSGGQYF
TGTGCCAGCAGCTTAGCCCCCCAGTCCGGAGGGCAGTACTTC
>.|TRBV7-9|.|TRBJ2-3
CASSRVGGTDTQYF
TGTGCCAGCAGCCGAGTTGGAGGCACAGATACGCAGTATTTT
>few|TRBV19|.|TRBJ2-1
CASTLQGRLSYNEQFF
TGTGCCAGTACCCTCCAGGGGCGTCTGTCCTACAATGAGCAGTTCTTC
>.|TRBV6-1|TRBD2|TRBJ2-1
CASSVTSGRAQFF
TGTGCCAGCAGCGTGACTAGCGGGAGGGCACAGTTCTTC
>.|TRBV10-1|TRBD1|TRBJ2-2
CASSGTEHRGTGELFF
TGCGCCAGCAGTGGGACAGAACACAGGGGGACCGGGGAGCTGTTTTTT
>many|TRBV7-9|TRBD1|TRBJ1-4
CASSRDRGFGEKLFF
TGTGCCAGCAGCCGAGACAGGGGTTTTGGTGAAAAACTGTTTTTT
>.|TRBV7-9|TRBD1|TRBJ2-7
CASSLTGGSYEQYF
TGTGCCAGCAGCTTAACAGGGGGCTCCTACGAGCAGTACTTC
>.|TRBV14|TRBD1|TRBJ2-7
CASSQDSGTGTGGTYEQYF
TGTGCCAGCAGCCAAGACTCGGGGACCGGGACAGGGGGGACCTACGAGCAGTACTTC
>.|TRBV2|.|TRBJ2-7
CASSDRDGSYEQYF
TGTGCCAGCAGTGACCGGGACGGATCCTACGAGCAGTACTTC
>many|TRBV6-6|.|TRBJ1-1
CASMWTNTEAFF
TGTGCCAGCATGTGGACAAACACTGAAGCTTTCTTT
>.|TRBV7-2|.|TRBJ1-1
CASSPTGSTEAFF
TGTGCCAGCAGCCCCACAGGCAGCACTGAAGCTTTCTTT
>.|TRBV7-9|.|TRBJ1-1
CASSRTTGEAFF
TGTGCCAGCAGCCGCACAACAGGGGAAGCTTTCTTT
>.|TRBV27|.|TRBJ1-4
CASATYYGTENEKLFF
TGTGCCAGCGCGACCTATTACGGGACTGAGAATGAAAAACTGTTTTTT